Included here is one T cell receptor beta chain sequence, with context. The target antigen is unknown. This record belongs to a study of monozygotic twins with inflammatory bowel disease. cDNA for each sample came from eight separate reactions. UMIs with a 6-nucleotide sample barcode were added by template switching. With the 5' RACE reads reprocessed, TCRdb shows one record per CDR3 protein and no DNA. Its listing shows approximately 200,000 distinct CDR3 sequences. Whole-study findings and limits: Clonotypes shared with others were fewer in IBD patients than in healthy twins, especially with disease activity.

The CDR3 has 16 residues. CDR1 and CDR2 (germline): SGHRS, YFSETQ. This chain uses TRBV5-1 with TRBJ2-6. The receptor was derived from a human donor with ulcerative colitis or Crohn's disease, or a healthy co-twin of an affected twin (not recorded which). Sequenced sample: blood. The CDR3 region is CASSLPGVRRANVLTF.